This TCR beta chain emerged from a study of cytomegalovirus exposure and HLA in healthy donors. Study background: Of all 400 or so donors who were genotyped, under 90% belonged to the Caucasian-associated ancestry cluster.

Germline V CDR1 and CDR2: LNHDA, SQIVND (reference sequence). Trimming removed 6 bases from V and 6 bases from J; junction bases left unmatched: 16. This CDR3 is 16 amino acids long. The study, taken as a whole, reports: Researchers reported in a later analysis that a missense DCLRE1C variant was tied to TCR beta V- and J-gene trimming.

Comments on this clone: Its cognate antigen is unknown.

In the PCR, 60 Vbeta and 13 Jbeta primers were used. Sequencing used immunoSEQ multiplex PCR; TCRdb keeps in-frame clones, though not all of them. The sample has just under 95,000 clones; about four fifths are singletons. The V gene is TRBV19, the J gene TRBJ1-1; the match to TRBD1 covers 7 bases. The sequenced material came from PBMCs. This TCR was sampled from a young woman in good health and CMV-seropositive. The CDR3 DNA reads as TGTGCCAGTAGGCTTGGAGGACAGGCGCATTGGGCTGAAGCTTTCTTT. The encoded protein is CASRLGGQAHWAEAFF.